The subject of this entry is one T cell receptor beta chain. Because the CDR3's place on the DNA is in doubt, the DNA is left out and the CDR3 is given as listed by TCRdb. The source of the sample is a study of blood T cell repertoires in COVID-19. Each participant's cohort was designated according to participant-reported clinical history. Some clones are missing from TCRdb's copy, which holds only in-frame ones; the method was immunoSEQ multiplex PCR. Found here are about 210,000 clones, roughly 89% of them singletons; the top ten hold 3% to 3.5%. The sample consisted of PBMCs or T cells enriched from blood (not recorded which). The source is a woman aged 25-40 years who had been exposed to COVID-19.

The chain's CDR3 is CASSRPTGIRSIF. The gene calls are TRBV23-1 and TRBJ2-3; the D call in the table, TRBD1, was not verified against the DNA. TRBV23-1 is filed as an ORF, its function uncertain. The CDR3 region is 13 residues in length, termini included.